These 26 T cell receptor beta chains originate from one sample sequenced in a study of blood T cell repertoires in COVID-19. Here immunoSEQ multiplex PCR was the method, and the copy in TCRdb shows in-frame clones only, minus some. The repertoire consists of over 200,000 clones, with about 80% occurring once and the leading ten covering about 3.5%. What was sequenced was peripheral blood. The receptors originated from a woman older than 75 with acute or convalescent COVID-19.

J is TRBJ2-1 and V is TRBV11-2; TRBD2 matches 12 bases. This CDR3 comprises 15 residues. V was clipped by 1 base and J by 9 bases; unmatched bases: 4. Germline assignment: CDR1 SGHAT and CDR2 FQNNGV. DNA of the CDR3: TGTGCCAGCAGCTTAGGACTAGCGGGAGCGGTTGAGCAGTTCTTC. Translation: CASSLGLAGAVEQFF.

Only one count was recorded for this clone. The chain links TRBV6-1 to TRBJ2-7, with 11 nucleotides matching TRBD2. V lost 2 bases and J lost 2; bases outside the gene matches: 5. Germline CDR1 MNHNS, CDR2 SASEGT. This CDR3 is 16 amino acids long. The CDR3 nucleotides are TGTGCCAGCAGTGAAACCGTAGCGGGGGGGCCCTACGAGCAGTACTTC. Its protein product is CASSETVAGGPYEQYF.

The V call is TRBV6-5, the J call TRBJ1-6; D gene uncertain. This CDR3 is 15 amino acids long. V was pared by 6 bases and J by 7 bases, with 16 bases between. CDR1 is MNHEY, CDR2 SVGAGI, per germline. The CDR3 sequence: CASSRGVLGNSPLHF. The CDR3 DNA sequence: TGTGCCAGCAGCCGCGGGGTACTCGGGAATTCACCCCTCCACTTT.

The chain is built from TRBV2 and TRBJ1-1; maybe TRBD1 (6 bases). Germline CDR1 is SNHLY and CDR2 is FYNNEI. The CDR3 runs 14 residues. The germline V and J ends were trimmed by 5 bases and 5 bases, with 15 bases remaining between them. The CDR3 region has the DNA TGTGCCAGCAGTATCCAGGGGTCTTGGACTGAAGCTTTCTTT. Its translation is CASSIQGSWTEAFF.

The chain combines TRBV6-1 with TRBJ2-6; 8 bases line up with TRBD1. Germline V gene sequence: CDR1 MNHNS, CDR2 SASEGT. The CDR3 runs to 16 residues. Unmatched junction bases numbered 7, after V lost 4 bases and J lost 5 bases. The CDR3 bases are TGTGCCAGCAGTGTCCAGGGACAGGTGTGGGCCAACGTCCTGACTTTC. It translates to CASSVQGQVWANVLTF.

The V and J genes are TRBV6-5 and TRBJ1-1; TRBD1 agrees at 7 bases. The CDR3 loop spans 13 amino acids. Trimming at V came to 8 bases and at J to 4 bases, leaving 7 bases not matched to a gene. Germline CDR1 is MNHEY and CDR2 is SVGAGI. In DNA form, the CDR3 reads TGTGCCAGCCCGGGACAGTCGTTCACTGAAGCTTTCTTT. This gives the protein CASPGQSFTEAFF.

The chain uses TRBV18 and TRBJ2-1, with D maybe TRBD2 (6 bases). This CDR3 is 15 amino acids long. V lost 1 base and J lost 5, with 12 bases in between. From germline, CDR1 is KGHSH and CDR2 LQKENI. The CDR3 sequence is CASSPRGARNNEQFF. The CDR3 DNA reads as TGTGCCAGCTCACCACGCGGGGCGCGCAACAATGAGCAGTTCTTC.

This chain links TRBV7-9 with TRBJ1-2, with D hard to call. The V end was cut by 5 bases, the J end by 5 bases, with 12 bases between. The CDR3 spans 13 residues. Germline values: CDR1 SEHNR, CDR2 FQNEAQ (reference sequence). In DNA, the CDR3 is TGTGCCAGCAGCAACCGGGATCTATATGGCTACACCTTC. It is translated as CASSNRDLYGYTF.

This clone has only one observation. This sample includes further DNA sequences coding for the same CDR3. This chain connects TRBV5-1 to TRBJ2-1, with 8 bases lining up with TRBD2. Per the germline V gene, CDR1 is SGHRS and CDR2 is YFSETQ. CDR3 length equals 16 residues. Unmatched junction bases numbered 4, after V lost 1 base and J lost 1 base. The CDR3 nucleotides read TGCGCCAGCAGCTTGCTAGCGGGCTCTTCCTACAATGAGCAGTTCTTC. Its translation is CASSLLAGSSYNEQFF.

The V call is TRBV11-1, the J call TRBJ1-6; 9 bases fit TRBD1. CDR3 length: 12 residues. Germline CDR1 SGHAT, CDR2 FQDESV (reference sequence). V lost 8 bases to trimming and J lost 12 bases; unmatched junction nucleotides: 5. The CDR3 nucleotides read TGTGCCAGCTCGACAGGGGGGGGACCCCTCCACTTT. Protein sequence: CASSTGGGPLHF.

This clone was seen only once. The V gene is TRBV6-5, the J gene TRBJ2-1, with a possible D match to TRBD1 (5 bases). Germline V gene lookup returns CDR1 MNHEY and CDR2 SVGAGI. V was cut by 8 bases and J by 8 bases, with 16 bases left in between. The CDR3 is 13 residues long. The CDR3: CASSTPRVYEQFF. The CDR3 DNA sequence: TGTGCCAGCTCGACTCCCAGGGTATATGAGCAGTTCTTC.

V is TRBV5-1 and J is TRBJ2-3; 7 positions match TRBD1. The CDR3 contains 16 residues. Germline CDR1 and CDR2: SGHRS and YFSETQ. The V and J ends lost 4 bases and 0 bases, in that order; junction bases with no gene match: 8. CDR3 residues: CASSNGQASSTDTQYF. The CDR3 coding sequence is TGCGCCAGCAGCAACGGACAGGCTTCTAGCACAGATACGCAGTATTTT.

The chain carries TRBV5-1 and TRBJ1-2; D is perhaps TRBD1 (5 bases). CDR1 is SGHRS and CDR2 is YFSETQ in the germline V gene. V lost 0 bases, J lost 4 bases, and 13 bases lay in between. The CDR3 spans 15 residues. The CDR3 reads CASSLGFDSLYGYTF. For the CDR3, the DNA is TGCGCCAGCAGCTTGGGATTTGACAGTCTCTATGGCTACACCTTC.

The J gene is TRBJ2-3, the V gene TRBV27; a weak D match, TRBD1 (5 bases). V lost 6 bases and J 0 bases, leaving 16 bases between the germline ends. Germline V lookup: CDR1 MNHEY, CDR2 SMNVEV (reference sequence). This CDR3 contains 16 residues. In nucleotides, the CDR3 is TGTGCCAGCAGGCTACAGGCCACCACTAGCACAGATACGCAGTATTTT. It specifies CASRLQATTSTDTQYF.

The chain links TRBV2 to TRBJ2-7; D is undetermined. Germline CDR1 reads SNHLY; CDR2 reads FYNNEI. V lost 6 bases and J lost 2, with 8 bases in between. The CDR3 totals 12 residues. CDR3 coding DNA: TGTGCCAGCAGAGCAGGAACCTACGAGCAGTACTTC. Amino acids: CASRAGTYEQYF.

CDR3 region: CASSEQGNTIYF. The CDR3, as DNA: TGTGCCAGCAGTGAACAGGGAAACACCATATATTTT. The V gene is TRBV2, the J gene TRBJ1-3, with D hard to call. This CDR3 contains 12 residues. The ends were cut back, 2 bases at V and 4 bases at J, with 3 bases in the middle. The germline CDR1 and CDR2 sequences are SNHLY and FYNNEI.

The chain uses TRBV19 and TRBJ2-3, with 8 bases aligning to TRBD2. The CDR3 length is 16 residues. J was trimmed by 2 bases and V by 1 base; bases with no gene match: 5. Germline V gene lookup returns CDR1 LNHDA and CDR2 SQIVND (reference sequence). CDR3 bases: TGTGCCAGTAGTATAGGGACTAGCAGAGCCACAGATACGCAGTATTTT. Encoded protein: CASSIGTSRATDTQYF.

The genes are TRBV18 and TRBJ2-5, with 8 bases identical to TRBD1. Germline loops: CDR1 KGHSH, CDR2 LQKENI. This CDR3 region has 15 residues. The ends lost 3 bases at V and 5 bases at J; junction bases unmatched: 8. The CDR3 region is CASSPPGQAVETQYF. CDR3 bases: TGTGCCAGCTCACCTCCGGGACAGGCGGTGGAGACCCAGTACTTC.

J is TRBJ2-7 and V is TRBV18, with D perhaps TRBD1 (7 bases). The germline V and J ends were trimmed by 8 bases and 5 bases, with 19 bases remaining between them. Germline CDR1 and CDR2: KGHSH and LQKENI. The CDR3 is made up of 14 amino acids. CDR3 sequence reads: CASRAAGGSHEQYF. The CDR3 DNA follows: TGTGCCAGCCGGGCGGCAGGGGGGTCCCACGAGCAGTACTTC.

The CDR3 protein is CASSLSAGGLETQYF. Written as DNA, the CDR3 is TGTGCCAGCAGCTTATCGGCAGGGGGCTTAGAGACCCAGTACTTC. J is TRBJ2-5 and V is TRBV7-9, with 8 bases matching TRBD1. CDR1 and CDR2 from the germline V gene are SEHNR and FQNEAQ (reference sequence). The CDR3 has 15 residues. V was clipped by 2 bases and J by 4 bases; unmatched bases: 6.

This clone came up a few times. V gene TRBV5-1 combines with J gene TRBJ1-1; 12 bases line up with TRBD1. The germline V gene has CDR1 SGHRS and CDR2 YFSETQ. The CDR3 length is 16 residues. J lost 0 bases, V lost 5 bases, and 5 bases had no gene match. The CDR3 bases are TGCGCCAGCAGTATGGGACAGGGGGCCATGAACACTGAAGCTTTCTTT. As protein: CASSMGQGAMNTEAFF.

This sequence joins TRBV9 and TRBJ2-5; weak D call: TRBD2 (6 bases). The CDR3 extends over 15 amino acids. The germline CDR1 and CDR2 sequences are SGDLS and YYNGEE. The germline V and J ends were trimmed by 0 bases and 2 bases, with 11 bases remaining between them. CDR3 DNA sequence: TGTGCCAGCAGCGTAGCGGCGGGGCCGCAAGAGACCCAGTACTTC. Translating it yields CASSVAAGPQETQYF. The full variable domain, with the rest looked up from reference TRBV9 and TRBJ2-5, is DSGVTQTPKHLITATGQRVTLRCSPRSGDLSVYWYQQSLDQGLQFLIQYYNGEERAKGNILERFSAQQFPDLHSELNLSSLELGDSALYFCASSVAAGPQETQYFGPGTRLLVL.

The chain joins TRBV27 to TRBJ2-7, with D possibly being TRBD1 (6 bases). This CDR3 region has 13 residues. CDR1 MNHEY and CDR2 SMNVEV come from the germline V gene (reference sequence). The V end was cut by 5 bases, the J end by 3 bases, with 11 bases between. The CDR3 reads CASSRGSYYEQYF. CDR3 sequence (DNA): TGTGCCAGCAGTAGGGGGAGTTACTACGAGCAGTACTTC.

CDR3: CASSPSGQTNEKLFF. CDR3 bases: TGTGCCAGCAGCCCCTCGGGACAGACTAATGAAAAACTGTTTTTT. V and J are TRBV11-2 and TRBJ1-4; TRBD1 matches at 7 bases. Germline CDR1 is SGHAT and CDR2 is FQNNGV. The trim removed 5 bases at V and 2 bases at J, leaving 5 bases unmatched. The CDR3 is 15 residues long.

V and J are TRBV10-3 and TRBJ1-1, with 7 bases identical to TRBD1. This CDR3 is 12 amino acids long. Germline values: CDR1 ENHRY, CDR2 SYGVKD. Trimming took 11 bases from V and 0 from J; bases not matched to a gene: 3. DNA of the CDR3: TGTGCCGCGGGACAGATGAACACTGAAGCTTTCTTT. Residues: CAAGQMNTEAFF.

The gene calls are TRBV7-9 and TRBJ1-4; D might be TRBD1 (5 bases). CDR1 and CDR2 from the germline V gene are SEHNR and FQNEAQ (reference sequence). Trimming stripped 6 bases from V and 0 bases from J, with 17 bases between. The CDR3 is 17 residues long. The CDR3, as DNA: TGTGCCAGCAGACTGTCAGGGAGGGAGGCAACTAATGAAAAACTGTTTTTT. Translating it yields CASRLSGREATNEKLFF.